A selection of T cell receptor beta chains follows, all from one sample in a study of blood T cell repertoires in COVID-19. The data were produced by immunoSEQ multiplex PCR, yet TCRdb's version contains in-frame clones alone and is incomplete. Counted here are 150,000 to 200,000 clones, 80% to 85% occurring once; the ten biggest clones make up around 7%. The sample taken for sequencing was PBMCs or T cells enriched from blood (not recorded which). The receptors here all came from a man between 40 and 49 years old who had recovered from COVID-19. CDR3s include the opening cysteine and the closing phenylalanine or tryptophan. D genes are given only for firm matches. Clone size is shown for a subset of rows, as once, few, many or a class of expanded clone.

J: TRBJ1-5
size: NA
V: TRBV19
length: 16
D: NA
CDR3: CASSPNLGSGNQPQHF
DNA: TGTGCCAGTAGTCCAAACCTTGGTTCGGGGAATCAGCCCCAGCATTTT

J: TRBJ1-2
size: NA
V: TRBV15
length: 16
D: NA
CDR3: CATSRDADGGFDGYTF
DNA: TGTGCCACCAGCAGAGATGCGGACGGGGGATTTGATGGCTACACCTTC

J: TRBJ1-2
size: NA
V: TRBV4-2
length: 13
D: NA
CDR3: CASSQVGVYGYTF
DNA: TGTGCCAGCAGCCAAGTTGGAGTCTATGGCTACACCTTC

J: TRBJ2-3
size: NA
V: TRBV7-2
length: 15
D: NA
CDR3: CASSLYGTSTDTQYF
DNA: TGTGCCAGCAGCTTATACGGGACAAGCACAGATACGCAGTATTTT

J: TRBJ2-7
size: NA
V: TRBV6-4
length: 16
D: TRBD2
CDR3: CASSDTSGGPTYEQYF
DNA: TGTGCCAGCAGTGATACTAGCGGGGGGCCAACCTACGAGCAGTACTTC

J: TRBJ1-2
size: NA
V: TRBV2
length: 11
D: NA
CDR3: CASSLGYGYTF
DNA: TGTGCCAGCAGTCTCGGCTATGGCTACACCTTC

J: TRBJ1-5
size: NA
V: TRBV19
length: 12
D: NA
CDR3: CASSPEYGSQHF
DNA: TGTGCCAGTAGTCCGGAGTACGGGTCCCAGCATTTT

J: TRBJ1-1
size: NA
V: TRBV5-4
length: 12
D: NA
CDR3: CASSLAQGEAFF
DNA: TGTGCCAGCAGCTTGGCGCAGGGCGAAGCTTTCTTT

J: TRBJ1-4
size: NA
V: TRBV30
length: 15
D: TRBD1
CDR3: CAWSGGQASGEKLFF
DNA: TGTGCCTGGAGTGGGGGACAGGCTTCGGGAGAAAAACTGTTTTTT

J: TRBJ1-5
size: NA
V: TRBV2
length: 16
D: TRBD1
CDR3: CASRPWTGAGNQPQHF
DNA: TGTGCCAGCAGACCTTGGACAGGGGCTGGCAATCAGCCCCAGCATTTT

J: TRBJ1-6
size: NA
V: TRBV11-2
length: 15
D: TRBD1
CDR3: CASRRPGTGDSPLHF
DNA: TGTGCCAGCAGACGCCCCGGGACAGGGGATTCACCCCTCCACTTT

J: TRBJ1-2
size: NA
V: TRBV5-6
length: 15
D: NA
CDR3: CASSLLAGLLGGYTF
DNA: TGTGCCAGCAGCTTGCTGGCAGGGCTGCTAGGCGGCTACACCTTC

J: TRBJ2-3
size: NA
V: TRBV7-2
length: 15
D: TRBD2
CDR3: CASSLSGAYTDTQYF
DNA: TGTGCCAGCAGCTTGAGCGGGGCTTACACAGATACGCAGTATTTT

J: TRBJ2-5
size: NA
V: TRBV3-1/TRBV3-2
length: 13
D: TRBD2
CDR3: CASSLTSEETQYF
DNA: TGTGCCAGCAGCCTGACTAGCGAGGAGACCCAGTACTTC

J: TRBJ1-2
size: few
V: TRBV6-6
length: 13
D: NA
CDR3: CASSQDTNYGYTF
DNA: TGTGCCAGCAGCCAGGACACTAACTATGGCTACACCTTC

J: TRBJ2-5
size: NA
V: TRBV5-5
length: 14
D: TRBD1
CDR3: CASSSGQLKETQYF
DNA: TGTGCCAGCAGCTCGGGACAGCTAAAAGAGACCCAGTACTTC

J: TRBJ1-6
size: NA
V: TRBV10-3
length: 13
D: TRBD1
CDR3: CAIRGGSNSPLHF
DNA: TGTGCCATACGAGGGGGCTCGAATTCACCCCTCCACTTT

J: TRBJ2-2
size: NA
V: TRBV14
length: 17
D: NA
CDR3: CASSRDFRTANTGELFF
DNA: TGTGCCAGCAGCCGAGATTTCCGGACAGCGAACACCGGGGAGCTGTTTTTT

J: TRBJ2-4
size: NA
V: TRBV28
length: 15
D: TRBD1
CDR3: CASSSRDREGNIQYF
DNA: TGTGCCAGCAGTTCCCGGGACAGGGAAGGGAACATTCAGTACTTC

J: TRBJ2-4
size: once
V: TRBV4-1
length: 17
D: TRBD1
CDR3: CASSRSSGTGNENIQYF
DNA: TGCGCCAGCAGCCGGTCATCCGGGACAGGGAACGAAAACATTCAGTACTTC

J: TRBJ1-2
size: few
V: TRBV13
length: 16
D: TRBD1
CDR3: CASSLGQGLPYGGYTF
DNA: TGTGCCAGCAGCTTGGGACAGGGACTCCCCTACGGCGGCTACACCTTC

J: TRBJ2-1
size: NA
V: TRBV4-2
length: 16
D: NA
CDR3: CASSQGTLTPYNEQFF
DNA: TGTGCCAGCAGCCAAGGGACTCTAACTCCTTACAATGAGCAGTTCTTC

J: TRBJ2-3
size: NA
V: TRBV5-1
length: 15
D: NA
CDR3: CASSPRDRGTDTQYF
DNA: TGCGCCAGCAGCCCCAGGGATCGTGGCACAGATACGCAGTATTTT

J: TRBJ1-4
size: NA
V: TRBV10-3
length: 16
D: NA
CDR3: CAISESNSGDNEKLFF
DNA: TGTGCCATCAGTGAGTCGAACTCGGGGGACAATGAAAAACTGTTTTTT

J: TRBJ1-2
size: few
V: TRBV13
length: 13
D: NA
CDR3: CASSLTGFGGYTF
DNA: TGTGCCAGCAGCTTGACCGGGTTTGGTGGCTACACCTTC

J: TRBJ1-5
size: NA
V: TRBV7-2
length: 13
D: NA
CDR3: CASSQGVHEPQHF
DNA: TGTGCCAGCAGCCAGGGCGTCCACGAGCCCCAGCATTTT

J: TRBJ1-3
size: NA
V: TRBV5-1
length: 15
D: NA
CDR3: CASSPLQRPGNTIYF
DNA: TGCGCCAGCAGCCCCTTACAGAGACCTGGAAACACCATATATTTT

J: TRBJ1-2
size: NA
V: TRBV7-9
length: 14
D: NA
CDR3: CASSAWDKVGGYTF
DNA: TGTGCCAGCAGCGCTTGGGACAAAGTGGGTGGCTACACCTTC

J: TRBJ2-7
size: NA
V: TRBV3-1/TRBV3-2
length: 19
D: TRBD2
CDR3: CASSLKTSGGATRTYEQYF
DNA: TGTGCCAGCAGCCTAAAAACTAGCGGGGGGGCAACGAGAACCTACGAGCAGTACTTC

J: TRBJ2-1
size: NA
V: TRBV3-1/TRBV3-2
length: 17
D: NA
CDR3: CASSQDLMGGLLNEQFF
DNA: TGTGCCAGCAGCCAAGATCTAATGGGGGGGCTCCTTAATGAGCAGTTCTTC

J: TRBJ1-1
size: NA
V: TRBV20-1
length: 16
D: TRBD1
CDR3: CSASRMAGGMNTEAFF
DNA: TGCAGTGCTAGTAGGATGGCAGGGGGTATGAACACTGAAGCTTTCTTT

J: TRBJ1-5
size: NA
V: TRBV18
length: 14
D: TRBD1
CDR3: CASSPGQGSQPQHF
DNA: TGTGCCAGCTCTCCAGGACAGGGTAGCCAGCCCCAGCATTTT

J: TRBJ1-2
size: many
V: TRBV19
length: 16
D: NA
CDR3: CASSIGPSTANYGYTF
DNA: TGTGCCAGTAGTATAGGCCCTTCGACAGCTAACTATGGCTACACCTTC

J: TRBJ1-1
size: NA
V: TRBV5-5
length: 16
D: TRBD1
CDR3: CASSSGGQGGGTEAFF
DNA: TGTGCCAGCAGCTCAGGGGGACAGGGTGGTGGCACTGAAGCTTTCTTT

J: TRBJ1-1
size: NA
V: TRBV14
length: 13
D: NA
CDR3: CASSRQAATEAFF
DNA: TGTGCCAGCAGTCGACAGGCGGCAACTGAAGCTTTCTTT

J: TRBJ2-2
size: NA
V: TRBV9
length: 16
D: TRBD2
CDR3: CASSPGLAGPAGELFF
DNA: TGTGCCAGCAGCCCTGGACTAGCGGGGCCGGCCGGGGAGCTGTTTTTT

J: TRBJ1-2
size: NA
V: TRBV25-1
length: 14
D: NA
CDR3: CASRGPGANYGYTF
DNA: TGTGCCAGCAGGGGCCCCGGGGCTAACTATGGCTACACCTTC

J: TRBJ1-2
size: NA
V: TRBV19
length: 14
D: NA
CDR3: CASSIRVSDYGYTF
DNA: TGTGCCAGTAGTATCCGGGTTTCGGACTATGGCTACACCTTC

J: TRBJ1-2
size: NA
V: TRBV5-6
length: 15
D: TRBD1
CDR3: CASSLAGGSSYGYTF
DNA: TGTGCCAGCAGCTTGGCAGGGGGCTCCTCCTATGGCTACACCTTC

J: TRBJ2-5
size: few
V: TRBV13
length: 15
D: TRBD1
CDR3: CASSYSTGGQETQYF
DNA: TGTGCCAGCAGCTACTCGACAGGGGGCCAAGAGACCCAGTACTTC

J: TRBJ1-3
size: NA
V: TRBV19
length: 15
D: NA
CDR3: CASTPTGTPGNTIYF
DNA: TGTGCCAGTACCCCCACAGGGACACCTGGAAACACCATATATTTT

J: TRBJ1-2
size: NA
V: TRBV7-9
length: 13
D: NA
CDR3: CASTSGINYGYTF
DNA: TGTGCCAGCACCTCAGGGATAAACTATGGCTACACCTTC

J: TRBJ2-5
size: NA
V: TRBV5-6
length: 14
D: NA
CDR3: CASSLVGGKETQYF
DNA: TGTGCCAGCAGCTTGGTTGGAGGTAAAGAGACCCAGTACTTC

J: TRBJ2-1
size: NA
V: TRBV27
length: 14
D: NA
CDR3: CASSTFGKYNEQFF
DNA: TGTGCCAGCAGTACCTTCGGGAAGTACAATGAGCAGTTCTTC

J: TRBJ1-1
size: once
V: TRBV11-2
length: 14
D: NA
CDR3: CASSLGPLNTEAFF
DNA: TGTGCCAGCAGCTTAGGTCCCTTGAACACTGAAGCTTTCTTT

J: TRBJ1-2
size: NA
V: TRBV7-9
length: 15
D: NA
CDR3: CASSLADSGPWGYTF
DNA: TGTGCCAGCAGCTTAGCAGACAGTGGCCCTTGGGGCTACACCTTC

J: TRBJ2-7
size: once
V: TRBV5-8
length: 12
D: NA
CDR3: CASSLGNEKQYF
DNA: TGTGCCAGCAGCTTGGGCAACGAGAAGCAGTACTTC

J: TRBJ1-2
size: NA
V: TRBV4-1
length: 15
D: NA
CDR3: CASSQGRQALYGYTF
DNA: TGCGCCAGCAGCCAGGGCCGTCAGGCCCTATATGGCTACACCTTC